This T cell receptor (beta chain) was captured in a study of T-cell memory formation after mild COVID-19. Background on the study: The TCR clusters were mostly specific to one donor.

TCRdb analysed the 5' RACE reads with MiXCR anew, one entry per CDR3 protein. Of under 40,000 distinct CDR3 sequences listed, 7% to 9.5% were seen once; the top ten hold approximately 28%. V lost 1 base and J 6 bases, leaving 9 bases between the germline ends. In germline, CDR1 is SGHTA, CDR2 FQGNSA. The CDR3 is 14 amino acids. Findings and caveats of the study: Largely, contracting CD4+ clones fell within CM and EM, and contracting CD8+ clones within EMRA.

There are many counts of this clonotype. No antigen is known for it. The rearrangement uses TRBV7-2 and TRBJ2-2; D remains unclear. Sequenced material: PBMCs or a T cell subset sorted from them (not recorded which). The receptor's source is a man younger than 30 who had mild COVID-19 (a few samples of this study predate the infection). Cell type and time point are not known. The CDR3 nucleotides are TGTGCCAGCAGCTTAGATATGGTAGCCGGGGAGCTGTTTTTT. Protein sequence: CASSLDMVAGELFF.